Below, one T cell receptor beta chain is given with its context. The antigen is undetermined. The table came from immunoSEQ multiplex PCR; TCRdb's copy has only in-frame clones and leaves some out. Here the sample spans 950,000 to 1,100,000 clones, around 75% being singletons. The record originates from a study of shared clonotypes between healthy human individuals. Whole-study results and caveats: Tissue TCR repertoires likely differ from these blood-only repertoires. Read depth was anticipated to influence clonotype sharing among donors.

The TCR originated in a man aged 18 to 35 in good health. The sequenced material came from memory CD4+ T cells sorted from blood. Sample subset: CD45RA-negative fraction.

The CDR3 here is CASSTQTVNSPLHF. The CDR3 nucleotides are TGTGCCAGTAGTACGCAGACAGTCAATTCACCCCTCCACTTT. V usage is TRBV19 and J usage is TRBJ1-6, with a weak D call TRBD1 (5 bases). CDR1 is LNHDA, CDR2 SQIVND, per germline (reference sequence). Deletions cut 4 bases from V and 7 bases from J, with 11 bases between. The CDR3 is 14 amino acids.